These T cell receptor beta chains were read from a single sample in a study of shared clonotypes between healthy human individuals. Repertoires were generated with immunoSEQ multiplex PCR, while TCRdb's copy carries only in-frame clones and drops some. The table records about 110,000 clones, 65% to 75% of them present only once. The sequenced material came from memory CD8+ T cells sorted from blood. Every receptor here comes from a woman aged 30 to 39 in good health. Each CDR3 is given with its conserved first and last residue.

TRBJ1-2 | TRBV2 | CASSEMAGGIYGYTF
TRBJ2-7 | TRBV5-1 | CASSLPSYEQYF
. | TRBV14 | CASSQGTGVSEQYF
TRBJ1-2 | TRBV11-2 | CASSLAGRNYGYTF
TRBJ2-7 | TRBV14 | CASSHGQTSGRALPLIRAYEQYF
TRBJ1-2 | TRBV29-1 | CSVDLSLWGYTF
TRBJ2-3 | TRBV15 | CATSRGGGSSDTQYF
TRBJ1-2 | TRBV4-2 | CASSQVVWRTYPIYNYGYTF
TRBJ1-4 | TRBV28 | CATESWTGANEKLFF
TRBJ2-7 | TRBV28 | CASSFPTLGGLAGTVEQYF
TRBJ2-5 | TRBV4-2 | CASSQGGGEKTQYF
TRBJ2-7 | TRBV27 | CATSGDRGYEQYF
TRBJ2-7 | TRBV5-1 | CASSYGTGSYEQYF
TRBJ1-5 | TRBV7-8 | CASSLSGSSNQPQHF
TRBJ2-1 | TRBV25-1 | CASSFSGTGYNEQFF
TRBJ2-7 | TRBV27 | CASSLRQGSVLQRESSYEQYF
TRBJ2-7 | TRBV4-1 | CASSLLAGSYEQYF
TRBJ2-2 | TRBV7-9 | CASGPGTPNTGELFF
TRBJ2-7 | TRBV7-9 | CASSRDSSSLSYEQYF
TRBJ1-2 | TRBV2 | CASSDRGYNYGYTF
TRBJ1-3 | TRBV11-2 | CASSRNINREFRNTIYF
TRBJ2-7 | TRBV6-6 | CASSYIEGYEQYF
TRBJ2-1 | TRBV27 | CASSLSPLDISSYNEQFF
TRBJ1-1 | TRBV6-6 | CASHTGTGGLTEAFF
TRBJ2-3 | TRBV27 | CASSPGQEIDTQYF
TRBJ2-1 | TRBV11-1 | CASSVTSNEQFF
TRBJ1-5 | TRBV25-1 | CASSEGHRYSNQPQHF
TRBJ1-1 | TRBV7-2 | CASSVLTKNTEAFF
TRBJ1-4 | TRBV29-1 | CSVEFVLGQSNEKLFF
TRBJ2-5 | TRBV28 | CASSLWASGIAGETQYF
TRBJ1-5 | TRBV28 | CASSSLTGGVQPQHF
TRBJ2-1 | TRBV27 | CASSFPDNEQFF
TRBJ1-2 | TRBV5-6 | CASSLNRFSGYTF
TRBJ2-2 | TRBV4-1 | CASSRIQRENTGELFF
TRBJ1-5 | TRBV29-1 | CSVGQGAQQPQHF
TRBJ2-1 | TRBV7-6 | CASSLASGILNEQFF
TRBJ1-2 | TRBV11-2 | CASSLGTGNGYTF
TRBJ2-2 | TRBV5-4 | CASSFPPGVASGTGELFF
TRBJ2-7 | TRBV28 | CASSLARYEQYF
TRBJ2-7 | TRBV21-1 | CASSKEAGRGTSGRALGGEQYF